One sample yielded the 15 T cell receptor beta chains listed below, sequenced in a study of blood T cell repertoires in COVID-19. Sequencing was performed with immunoSEQ multiplex PCR; in TCRdb, only in-frame clones are kept and a portion is missing. The table has 200,000 to 300,000 clones, around 85% seen once. Specimen: peripheral blood. The source of these receptors is a woman aged 25-40 years who had recovered from COVID-19.

This clone was found once. V is TRBV19 and J is TRBJ1-4; the D gene is possibly TRBD1 (5 bases). Germline lookup yields CDR1 LNHDA and CDR2 SQIVND (reference sequence). V was clipped by 6 bases and J by 0 bases, with 11 bases between them. This CDR3 has 15 amino acids. The DNA of the CDR3 is TGTGCCAGTAGGCGGGGGAACCCAACTAATGAAAAACTGTTTTTT. Its translation is CASRRGNPTNEKLFF.

This clone was observed a single time. This sequence joins TRBV29-1 and TRBJ2-4; TRBD2 aligns across 10 bases. Trimming at V came to 4 bases and at J to 3 bases, leaving 6 bases not matched to a gene. The CDR3 is made up of 15 amino acids. In germline, CDR1 is SQVTM, CDR2 ANQGSEA. CDR3 bases: TGCAGCGTTGGACTAGCGGGTATTGACAAAAACATTCAGTACTTC. This encodes CSVGLAGIDKNIQYF.

The rearrangement joins TRBV13 to TRBJ1-1; TRBD1 matches at 9 bases. CDR1 and CDR2 (germline): PRHDT, FYEKMQ (reference sequence). Trimming at V came to 3 bases and at J to 6 bases, leaving 11 bases not matched to a gene. This CDR3 is 16 amino acids long. The CDR3 is CASSFSPGQGGPEAFF. CDR3 bases: TGTGCCAGCAGCTTCTCCCCGGGACAGGGAGGCCCTGAAGCTTTCTTT.

The gene calls are TRBV14 and TRBJ1-2; TRBD1 is a possible D gene (6 bases). Trimming removed 6 bases from V and 7 bases from J, with 15 bases in between. The CDR3 consists of 13 residues. Germline-derived CDR1 and CDR2 are SGHDN and FVKESK. CDR3 sequence: CASSPLGGSGYTF. The CDR3 region has the DNA TGTGCCAGCAGTCCCTTAGGGGGAAGTGGCTACACCTTC.

V gene TRBV13 combines with J gene TRBJ2-3; 8 bases align to TRBD2. V was clipped by 4 bases and J by 1 base; unmatched bases: 4. The CDR3 is 15 residues long. Per germline, CDR1 PRHDT and CDR2 FYEKMQ (reference sequence). In DNA, the CDR3 is TGTGCCAGCAGCTACGGACTAGCTGGCACAGATACGCAGTATTTT. Its protein product is CASSYGLAGTDTQYF.

The V and J genes are TRBV9 and TRBJ2-5, with D possibly TRBD1 on 6 matching bases. The CDR3 length is 16 residues. Between the trimmed V and J ends, which lost 4 bases and 2 bases, there was a span of 18 bases. Germline assignment: CDR1 SGDLS and CDR2 YYNGEE. The CDR3 coding sequence is TGTGCCAGCAGCCCGTCAGGGGCCTACCCTCAAGAGACCCAGTACTTC. Its protein product is CASSPSGAYPQETQYF.

The chain has TRBV5-1 and TRBJ1-3; 7 positions match TRBD1. The CDR3 is 16 amino acids. The germline CDR1 and CDR2 sequences are SGHRS and YFSETQ. Trimming removed 5 bases from V and 4 bases from J; junction bases left unmatched: 12. The CDR3 spells CASSDDRAPEGNTIYF. CDR3 nucleotides: TGCGCCAGCAGTGATGACAGGGCACCGGAGGGAAACACCATATATTTT. The entire variable domain, with the rest obtained from reference TRBV5-1 and TRBJ1-3, is as follows: KAGVTQTPRYLIKTRGQQVTLSCSPISGHRSVSWYQQTPGQGLQFLFEYFSETQRNKGNFPGRFSGRQFSNSRSEMNVSTLELGDSALYLCASSDDRAPEGNTIYFGEGSWLTVV.

The rearrangement links TRBV5-1 to TRBJ2-1; D gene ambiguous. CDR3 length: 14 amino acids. Germline values: CDR1 SGHRS, CDR2 YFSETQ. With 1 base removed from V and 7 bases from J, the gap between germline ends came to 12 bases. CDR3 residues: CASSLSGAWNEQFF. CDR3 nucleotide sequence: TGCGCCAGCAGCTTGTCAGGCGCCTGGAATGAGCAGTTCTTC.

V is TRBV5-1 and J is TRBJ2-1; the match to TRBD2 covers 11 bases. The germline V gene encodes CDR1 SGHRS and CDR2 YFSETQ. The CDR3 is 13 amino acids. Trimming at V came to 4 bases and at J to 9 bases, leaving 3 bases not matched to a gene. The DNA for the CDR3 is TGCGCCAGCAGCCATGGGACTAGCGGTGAGCAGTTCTTC. Its translation is CASSHGTSGEQFF.

This chain joins TRBV4-1 and TRBJ1-6, with D tentatively TRBD1 (5 bases). The V end lost 4 bases, the J end lost 8 bases, and 15 bases lay between the germline ends. Germline V gene sequence: CDR1 MGHRA, CDR2 YSYEKL. The CDR3 runs 15 residues. The CDR3 nucleotides read TGCGCCAGCAGCCTCCGGGTCGACAGTTATTCACCCCTCCACTTT. Amino acids: CASSLRVDSYSPLHF.

Of note for this clone: The sample carries other DNA sequences with the same CDR3. The rearrangement links TRBV18 to TRBJ2-5, with D perhaps matching TRBD2 (7 bases). This CDR3 region has 14 residues. CDR1 KGHSH and CDR2 LQKENI come from the germline V gene. The V and J ends lost 2 bases and 5 bases respectively, with 12 bases between them. The CDR3 nucleotides are TGTGCCAGCTCACCAGGGGGGGCCGGTGAGACCCAGTACTTC. This sequence encodes CASSPGGAGETQYF.

The rearrangement uses TRBV30 and TRBJ1-2, with D tentatively TRBD1 (6 bases). The CDR3 spans 13 residues. CDR1 is GTSNPN and CDR2 is SVGIG in the germline V gene (reference sequence). V was pared by 0 bases and J by 6 bases, with 11 bases between. The CDR3 nucleotides read TGTGCCTGGAGTGTACAACAGGGAGATGGCTACACCTTC. Protein sequence: CAWSVQQGDGYTF.

V usage is TRBV7-9 and J usage is TRBJ1-4, with D possibly TRBD1 on 5 matching bases. This CDR3 is 16 amino acids long. Germline V gives CDR1 SEHNR, CDR2 FQNEAQ (reference sequence). The V and J ends lost 3 bases and 0 bases respectively, with 11 bases between them. Written as DNA, the CDR3 is TGTGCCAGCAGCTTGGGGGGAACTTCAACTAATGAAAAACTGTTTTTT. This gives the protein CASSLGGTSTNEKLFF.

This chain links TRBV10-3 with TRBJ2-1, with TRBD1 matching 7 bases. There are 15 residues in the CDR3. Per germline, CDR1 ENHRY and CDR2 SYGVKD. Germline trimming cut 2 bases from V and 7 bases from J; bases unmatched to any gene: 8. The CDR3 loop is CAISEHQGTVNEQFF. The CDR3 DNA reads TGTGCCATCAGTGAGCACCAAGGGACAGTGAATGAGCAGTTCTTC.

The rearrangement joins TRBV5-1 to TRBJ2-1; 7 bases are shared with TRBD2. Germline CDR1 reads SGHRS; CDR2 reads YFSETQ. Trimming cost V 2 bases and J 0 bases; bases outside gene matches: 5. The CDR3 has 16 amino acids. Here the CDR3 reads CASSFAGGSSYNEQFF. In nucleotides, the CDR3 is TGCGCCAGCAGCTTTGCCGGGGGGAGCTCCTACAATGAGCAGTTCTTC.